This T cell receptor (beta chain) was identified in a study of T cell responses to AZD1222 COVID-19 vaccine (dated by TCRdb to about 2021). Turning to the overall study: A total of 230 to 250 trial participants underwent TCR sequencing, of whom 207 had received two doses of AZD1222 and around 25 had received two doses of the MenACWY control vaccine. Enrollment into the trials was organized by age into subgroups of 18-55, 56-69 and 70-plus years, and those subgroups contained about 160, 30 and 59 TCR-sequenced participants, respectively.

The intended sense of this specimen's time point label: about 28 days (+/-7) after the second vaccine dose. AZD1222 recipients with second doses at about 4 weeks or about 12 weeks were pooled, because spike-specific TCR depth and breadth did not differ between schedules. Vaccinee samples were obtained from the UK trials COV001 and COV002, which included a single-blind randomized controlled phase 2/3 trial of AZD1222 (ChAdOx1 nCoV-19) in healthy adults. Trial participant PBMC samples were collected at day 0 and day 28 after the second dose for TCRbeta chain sequencing. In the case of this clone: There is no known antigen for this receptor. Base qualities were left out, and no much larger clone turns up one base away.

The CDR3 regions of human TCRbeta chains were analyzed by immunosequencing. Per the original workflow: Repertoire TCRs were matched against a reference library of SARS-CoV-2-specific TCRs generated with the MIRA antigen-specificity platform. Breadth was defined as the fraction of unique TCRs that were SARS-CoV-2-associated, and depth was defined as the fraction of total T cells that were SARS-CoV-2-associated. Using the MIRA data, each spike-specific TCR was assigned both to the spike region to which the TCR was reactive and to a CD4 or CD8 class. Log10-transformed breadth and depth values were compared by one-way ANOVA with Sidak's multiple comparisons tests. Held by TCRdb, this immuneACCESS table contains in-frame sequences only and omits some clones. Under half of the omission traces to an unresolved V gene where checked; the cause of the rest is unknown. V, J and clone size are taken as reported in that table, and D and trimming were inferred from the DNA itself. This sample has 70,000 to 95,000 clones in its table, and around nine tenths of those were observed once. Around 10% of the sample goes to the ten largest clones.

Beyond this particular receptor, the publication reports: After two AZD1222 doses, both the breadth and the depth of spike-specific TCRs were significantly higher than at day 0 and than in MenACWY recipients. Reportedly, close to half of the unique spike-specific TCRs recognized epitopes lying outside the regions that are mutated in the B.1.351 and B.1.1.7 variants. Conclusions about previously exposed vaccinees were limited because only a handful of AZD1222 recipients were SARS-CoV-2 seropositive at baseline. The whole spike protein was spanned by vaccine-associated CD4 TCRs, and dominant responses were seen in regions 160-218 and 743-854. Participants were mostly white British, with more females than males. The authors suggested clonal diversity may have been underestimated. In the small 56-69-year group, the increase in depth fell short of significance, most likely because of low power. Because no samples from the day 14 peak response were available, repertoires could be characterized only after the peak T cell response.

This sequence was found in an adult who received the AZD1222 COVID-19 vaccine. The sequenced sample was peripheral blood, obtained 28 days after the second AZD1222 dose.

CDR3 sequence: CSALGGYGYTF. The nucleotide sequence reads as follows: TGCAGCGCCCTGGGGGGCTATGGCTACACCTTC. Recombination joined TRBV29-1 with TRBJ1-2; a tentative D call is TRBD1 (5 bases match). The germline V gene gives CDR1 as SQVTM and CDR2 as ANQGSEA. The V and J ends are trimmed by 7 bases and 4 bases, leaving 10 bases between them. The CDR3 measures 11 amino acids from cysteine to phenylalanine. The retained sequence is limited to the CDR3, 33 bases, with the frame set at the first base.